This TCR beta chain stems from a study of T-cell reconstitution after alpha-beta-depleted transplantation in children. General study findings and limits: After transplant, at about two months, alpha-beta T cells were reportedly derived from several hundred expanded graft clones. Newly made T cells mostly supplied T-cell counts and diversity one year after transplant.

This clonotype was picked up many times. The antigen is unknown. During its preparation, the TCRbeta library received unique molecular identifiers. TCRdb reprocessed the PCR reads via MiXCR and lists one record per CDR3 protein. The sample has approximately 97,000 distinct CDR3 sequences; approximately 6% are singletons. V shed 0 bases and J shed 7 bases, with 15 bases lying between them. Germline V gene data show CDR1 as SGHRS and CDR2 as YFSETQ. The CDR3 totals 15 residues. The gene calls are TRBV5-1 and TRBJ2-3; D remains unclear. The source was PBMCs, mostly from graft donor cells, collected 60 days after TCRalphabeta/CD19-depleted stem cell transplant. The source is a female patient aged 2 to 10 who had a stem cell transplant for Fanconi anemia, so the T cells may come from the graft donor. DNA for the CDR3: TGCGCCAGCAGCTTGGGCCCAAGTATGAGAAATACGCAGTATTTT. Translating it yields CASSLGPSMRNTQYF.